The 10 T cell receptor beta chains in this list originate from one sample, sequenced in a study of T cell responses to AZD1222 COVID-19 vaccine. Measured with immunoSEQ multiplex PCR; TCRdb has only the in-frame clones, and not every one. The sample carries roughly 180,000 clones, just over 90% recorded once. The sample consisted of peripheral blood, taken 28 days after the second AZD1222 dose. The receptors here all came from an adult who received the AZD1222 COVID-19 vaccine.

This chain connects TRBV9 to TRBJ2-2, with D possibly TRBD1 on 6 matching bases. Germline-derived CDR1 and CDR2 are SGDLS and YYNGEE. V was cut by 1 base and J by 4 bases, with 14 bases left in between. The CDR3 loop spans 16 amino acids. CDR3 protein: CASSVTGSSITGELFF. DNA of the CDR3: TGTGCCAGCAGCGTAACAGGGTCGAGTATCACCGGGGAGCTGTTTTTT.

The chain employs TRBV21-1 and TRBJ1-1; the table gives TRBD1 as D, unverified against the DNA. TRBV21-1 is a pseudogene segment. The CDR3 contains 17 residues. DNA for the CDR3: TGTGCCAGCCCCAAGCCCCCGACAGGGGAAGAGAACACTGAAGCTTTCTTT. It codes for CASPKPPTGEENTEAFF.

V gene TRBV10-3 combines with J gene TRBJ2-1; D tentatively fits TRBD1 or TRBD2 (6 bases each). The CDR3 extends over 14 amino acids. Germline V gene sequence: CDR1 ENHRY, CDR2 SYGVKD. Trimming removed 4 bases from V and 4 bases from J, with 11 bases in between. The CDR3 coding sequence is TGTGCCATCAGTGGGTTAGGGGGGTACAATGAGCAGTTCTTC. Translated, it gives CAISGLGGYNEQFF.

This clone came up once. Here the CDR3 DNA reads TGCGCCAGCAGCCTGGCGGGCGCCGGGAACACTGAAGCTTTCTTT. This sequence encodes CASSLAGAGNTEAFF. The chain combines TRBV5-1 with TRBJ1-1; D is undetermined. This CDR3 contains 15 residues. The germline V and J ends were trimmed by 4 bases and 1 base, with 14 bases remaining between them. Germline values: CDR1 SGHRS, CDR2 YFSETQ.

The V gene is TRBV11-2, the J gene TRBJ1-6; tentative D call: TRBD1 (6 bases). Germline CDR1 SGHAT, CDR2 FQNNGV. Trimming removed 1 base at V and 8 bases at J, with 6 bases between. This CDR3 is 13 amino acids long. The CDR3 protein is CASSLAGDSPLHF. CDR3 nucleotide sequence: TGTGCCAGCAGCTTAGCAGGGGATTCACCCCTCCACTTT. Complete variable domain (other parts from reference TRBV11-2 and TRBJ1-6): EAGVAQSPRYKIIEKRQSVAFWCNPISGHATLYWYQQILGQGPKLLIQFQNNGVVDDSQLPKDRFSAERLKGVDSTLKIQPAKLEDSAVYLCASSLAGDSPLHFGNGTRLTVT.

The chain uses TRBV7-2 and TRBJ1-2, with D maybe TRBD1 (6 bases). Trimming shortened V by 5 bases and J by 4 bases, and 17 bases separated the two germline ends. From germline, CDR1 is SGHTA and CDR2 FQGNSA. The CDR3 is 15 residues long. This CDR3 reads CASSQGGARRYGYTF. The CDR3 bases are TGTGCCAGCAGCCAAGGGGGGGCGCGCCGCTATGGCTACACCTTC.

V gene TRBV30 combines with J gene TRBJ1-2, with a weak D call TRBD1 (6 bases). This CDR3 contains 14 residues. V was cut by 1 base and J by 2 bases, with 11 bases left in between. The germline V gene has CDR1 GTSNPN and CDR2 SVGIG (reference sequence). CDR3 nucleotide sequence: TGTGCCTGGAGTGGTTACAGGGCAAACTATGGCTACACCTTC. Encoded protein: CAWSGYRANYGYTF. The entire variable domain, with the rest obtained from reference TRBV30 and TRBJ1-2, is as follows: SQTIHQWPATLVQPVGSPLSLECTVEGTSNPNLYWYRQAAGRGLQLLFYSVGIGQISSEVPQNLSASRPQDRQFILSSKKLLLSDSGFYLCAWSGYRANYGYTFGSGTRLTVV.

The chain has TRBV3-1 (or the pseudogene TRBV3-2) and TRBJ1-5; maybe TRBD1 (5 bases). This CDR3 is built from 15 residues. Germline CDR1 and CDR2: LGHDT and YNNKEL (reference sequence). V was clipped by 4 bases and J by 6 bases, with 16 bases between them. Written as DNA, the CDR3 is TGTGCCAGCAGCCGACAAGGGAATGGGGGTCAGCCCCAGCATTTT. This codes for CASSRQGNGGQPQHF.

This clone turned up a few times. This rearrangement joins TRBV27 to TRBJ1-6; 9 bases are shared with TRBD1. The CDR3 covers 14 residues. Per germline, CDR1 MNHEY and CDR2 SMNVEV (reference sequence). J gave up 7 bases and V 4 bases, and 2 bases lay outside the gene matches. The CDR3 region has the DNA TGTGCCAGCAGTTACGGACAGGGGAATTCACCCCTCCACTTT. It is translated as CASSYGQGNSPLHF.

This chain joins TRBV6-5 and TRBJ2-5; TRBD1 might be the D (5 bases). Trimming left V 6 bases short and J 2 bases short, with 13 bases between. Germline CDR1 reads MNHEY; CDR2 reads SVGAGI. This CDR3 is built from 14 residues. Here the CDR3 DNA reads TGTGCCAGCAGCTTGACAGCCACTCAAGAGACCCAGTACTTC. Translated, it gives CASSLTATQETQYF.